What follows are 15 T cell receptor beta chains derived from one specimen sequenced in a study of blood T cell repertoires in COVID-19. Assay used: immunoSEQ multiplex PCR; TCRdb lists only in-frame clones, some missing. The sample yields approximately 65,000 clones, under 95% seen once. Material: peripheral blood. The receptors here all came from a man aged 65 to 79 with active COVID-19.

CDR3 bases: TGTGCCACCAGTGATAGCCCAGGATATGAGACCCAGTACTTC. Its protein is CATSDSPGYETQYF. The chain employs TRBV24-1 and TRBJ2-5; D ambiguous. The CDR3 consists of 14 residues. Germline CDR1 KGHDR, CDR2 SFDVKD. Trimming cost V 3 bases and J 5 bases, with 12 bases left between them.

The chain couples TRBV6-4 to TRBJ2-6; a weak D match, TRBD1 (6 bases). Germline V gives CDR1 MRHNA, CDR2 SNTAGT. CDR3 length equals 16 residues. Between the trimmed V and J ends, which lost 5 bases and 0 bases, there was a span of 11 bases. As DNA, the CDR3 is TGTGCCAGCAGTCCGGACAGAGTCTCTGGGGCCAACGTCCTGACTTTC. It is translated as CASSPDRVSGANVLTF.

V usage is TRBV7-2 and J usage is TRBJ1-2; D call uncertain. Deletions cut 3 bases from V and 7 bases from J, with 12 bases between. The CDR3 has 13 residues. CDR1 and CDR2 from the germline V gene are SGHTA and FQGNSA. CDR3 coding DNA: TGTGCCAGCAGCTTCAGAGGTGAAGCTGGCTACACCTTC. It translates to CASSFRGEAGYTF. Based on the CDR3 plus reference TRBV7-2 and TRBJ1-2, the full variable domain is GAGVSQSPSNKVTEKGKDVELRCDPISGHTALYWYRQSLGQGLEFLIYFQGNSAPDKSGLPSDRFSAERTGGSVSTLTIQRTQQEDSAVYLCASSFRGEAGYTFGSGTRLTVV.

The chain employs TRBV6-5 and TRBJ1-1, with unresolved D. The CDR3 loop spans 14 amino acids. Trimming took 2 bases from V and 4 from J, leaving 11 bases between them. Germline V gene sequence: CDR1 MNHEY, CDR2 SVGAGI. The CDR3 DNA reads as TGTGCCAGCAGTTACCCCGGAGGGATCACTGAAGCTTTCTTT. Translating it yields CASSYPGGITEAFF.

V is TRBV7-6 and J is TRBJ2-5, with 10 bases lining up with TRBD2. Per the germline V gene, CDR1 is SGHVS and CDR2 is FNYEAQ. The CDR3 is 18 amino acids. Losses at the gene ends were 1 base for V and 1 base for J; bases not matched to a gene: 9. CDR3 loop: CASSLGLAGVWLQETQYF. The DNA of the CDR3 is TGTGCCAGCAGCTTAGGGCTAGCGGGGGTCTGGCTCCAAGAGACCCAGTACTTC.

The V and J genes are TRBV6-1 and TRBJ2-3, with D possibly being TRBD1 (6 bases). V gave up 1 base and J gave up 5 bases, with 13 bases separating them. This CDR3 comprises 15 residues. Germline values: CDR1 MNHNS, CDR2 SASEGT. The CDR3 protein is CASSEGTVILDTQYF. The CDR3 bases are TGTGCCAGCAGTGAAGGGACAGTTATATTAGATACGCAGTATTTT.

A remark on this clone: At the DNA level, this CDR3 is encoded by other sequences in the same sample as well. The V call is TRBV18, the J call TRBJ2-7; 8 bases map to TRBD1. The V gene end was trimmed by 0 bases and the J gene end by 1 base; junction bases not matched to a gene: 2. The CDR3 loop spans 15 amino acids. The germline V gene encodes CDR1 KGHSH and CDR2 LQKENI. This CDR3 reads CASSPPTGGSYEQYF. CDR3 sequence (DNA): TGTGCCAGCTCACCACCAACAGGGGGTTCCTACGAGCAGTACTTC.

The chain carries TRBV5-5 and TRBJ1-1, with no clear D. Germline V gives CDR1 SGHKS, CDR2 YYEKEE (reference sequence). The CDR3 covers 13 residues. The V end lost 2 bases, the J end lost 5 bases, and 10 bases lay between the germline ends. CDR3 in amino acids: CASSLVPGTEAFF. DNA of the CDR3: TGTGCCAGCAGCTTAGTTCCGGGAACTGAAGCTTTCTTT.

For the CDR3, the DNA is TGTGCCAGCAGATCCCCTATCGGGGAAGCTTTCTTT. Encoded protein: CASRSPIGEAFF. The chain joins TRBV12-3 or TRBV12-4 to TRBJ1-1; D remains ambiguous. This CDR3 has 12 residues. The V gene lost 6 bases and the J gene lost 8 bases, with 13 bases spanning the gap.

This rearrangement joins TRBV18 to TRBJ1-1; D perhaps matches TRBD1 (6 bases). The CDR3 spans 15 residues. Germline assignment: CDR1 KGHSH and CDR2 LQKENI. V was clipped by 0 bases and J by 3 bases, with 11 bases between them. Written as DNA, the CDR3 is TGTGCCAGCTCACCACCCACAGGGTATTACACTGAAGCTTTCTTT. This translates into CASSPPTGYYTEAFF.

The V gene is TRBV7-8, the J gene TRBJ2-1; 12 bases match TRBD1. CDR3 length equals 15 residues. The germline gives CDR1 SGHVS, CDR2 FQNEAQ. J gave up 6 bases and V 6 bases, and 6 bases lay outside the gene matches. The CDR3 nucleotides are TGTGCCAGCAGGTGGGGGACAGGGGGCCGCAATGAGCAGTTCTTC. Translation gives CASRWGTGGRNEQFF.

The chain combines TRBV21-1 with TRBJ1-5; TRBD1, as called in the table, went unchecked against the DNA. TRBV21-1 is a known pseudogene. The CDR3 has 14 amino acids. CDR3 loop: CASSKDRRDQPQHF. CDR3 sequence (DNA): TGTGCCAGCAGCAAGGACAGGAGAGATCAGCCCCAGCATTTT.

CDR3 nucleotide sequence: TGTGCCAGCAAAACAGGGTCAGGATTGAATTCACCCCTCCACTTT. Its translation is CASKTGSGLNSPLHF. This chain connects TRBV27 to TRBJ1-6; D possibly corresponds to TRBD1 (6 bases). Trimming removed 7 bases at V and 7 bases at J, with 17 bases between. The CDR3 totals 15 residues. Germline-derived CDR1 and CDR2 are MNHEY and SMNVEV (reference sequence).

This clone turned up a few times. This chain joins TRBV16 and TRBJ1-6; no clear D gene. V was shortened by 4 bases and J by 6 bases, with 10 bases between the two germline ends. The germline V gene has CDR1 KGHSY and CDR2 FQNENV. CDR3 length: 14 amino acids. The CDR3 DNA reads as TGTGCCAGCAGCCTAGCGACGGTTAATTCACCCCTCCACTTT. It specifies CASSLATVNSPLHF.

The rearrangement uses TRBV5-1 and TRBJ1-2; possibly TRBD1 for D (5 bases). Trimming took 2 bases from V and 8 from J, leaving 13 bases between them. CDR1 is SGHRS, CDR2 YFSETQ, per germline. The CDR3 has 13 amino acids. This CDR3 is CASSLSAGRGYTF. CDR3 nucleotide sequence: TGCGCCAGCAGCTTATCGGCAGGGAGGGGCTACACCTTC.